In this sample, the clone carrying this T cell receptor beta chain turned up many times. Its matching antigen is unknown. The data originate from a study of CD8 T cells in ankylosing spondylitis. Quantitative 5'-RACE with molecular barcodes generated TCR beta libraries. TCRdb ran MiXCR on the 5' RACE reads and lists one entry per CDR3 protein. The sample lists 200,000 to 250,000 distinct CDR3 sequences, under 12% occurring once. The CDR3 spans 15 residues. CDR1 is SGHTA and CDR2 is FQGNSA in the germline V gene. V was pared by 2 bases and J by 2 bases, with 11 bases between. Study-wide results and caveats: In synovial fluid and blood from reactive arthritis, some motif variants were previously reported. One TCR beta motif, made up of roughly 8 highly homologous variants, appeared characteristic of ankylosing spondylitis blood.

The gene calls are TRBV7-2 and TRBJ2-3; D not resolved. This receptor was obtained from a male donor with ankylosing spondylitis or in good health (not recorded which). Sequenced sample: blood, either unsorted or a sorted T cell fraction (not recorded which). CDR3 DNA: TGTGCCAGCAGCTTAATAGCCTCCTCCACAGATACGCAGTATTTT. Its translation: CASSLIASSTDTQYF.